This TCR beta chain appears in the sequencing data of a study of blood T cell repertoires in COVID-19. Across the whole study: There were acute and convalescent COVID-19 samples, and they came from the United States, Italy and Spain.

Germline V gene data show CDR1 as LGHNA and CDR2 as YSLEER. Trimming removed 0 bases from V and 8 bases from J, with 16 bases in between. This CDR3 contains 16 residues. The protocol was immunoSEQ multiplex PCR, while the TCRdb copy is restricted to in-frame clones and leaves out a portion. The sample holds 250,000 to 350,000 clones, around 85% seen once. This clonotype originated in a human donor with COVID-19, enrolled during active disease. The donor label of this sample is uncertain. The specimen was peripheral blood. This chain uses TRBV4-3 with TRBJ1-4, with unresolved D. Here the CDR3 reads CASSQEQQRAGEKLFF. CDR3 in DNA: TGCGCCAGCAGCCAAGAGCAACAGCGAGCGGGGGAAAAACTGTTTTTT.